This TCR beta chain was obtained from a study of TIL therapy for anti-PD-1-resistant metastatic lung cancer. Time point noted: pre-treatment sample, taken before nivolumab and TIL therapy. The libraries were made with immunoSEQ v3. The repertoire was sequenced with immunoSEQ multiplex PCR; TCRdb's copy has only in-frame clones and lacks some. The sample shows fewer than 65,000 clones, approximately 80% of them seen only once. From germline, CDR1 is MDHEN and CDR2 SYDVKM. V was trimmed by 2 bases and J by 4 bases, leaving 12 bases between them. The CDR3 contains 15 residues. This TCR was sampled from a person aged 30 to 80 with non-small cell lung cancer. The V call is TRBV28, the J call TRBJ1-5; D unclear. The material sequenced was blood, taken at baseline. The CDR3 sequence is CASSLQASVNQPQHF. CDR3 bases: TGTGCCAGCAGTTTACAGGCATCGGTTAATCAGCCCCAGCATTTT.